Sequencing of this T cell receptor beta chain was carried out in a study of neurological immune-mediated disorders (dated by TCRdb to the late 2010s). For context, the study as a whole: Peripheral blood TCR-beta repertoires from HTLV-I-associated myelopathy (HAM/TSP) patients, multiple sclerosis patients and healthy controls were compared by UMI-based sequencing. Alongside PBMC samples, the set of around 99 TCR-beta libraries contained longitudinal samples, technical triplicates, and paired CD4+ and CD8+ T-cell subsets that had been sorted. Technical triplicate libraries were sequenced so that the variability in frequency of each individual clone could be precisely calculated. The cohort included some 68 subjects: about 15 with HAM/TSP, around 35 with multiple sclerosis, and 20 or so healthy controls. General study outcomes and caveats: TCR clonal expansion was highest in HAM/TSP patients and lowest in MS patients, with MS patients falling below even healthy controls. No identical CDR3 amino acid sequences were shared among expanded clones across subjects, suggesting private TCR-beta repertoires in all groups.

CDR1 is given as SGDLS and CDR2 as YYNGEE, both from the germline V gene. Its CDR3 holds 14 amino acids, cysteine through phenylalanine. Here the CDR3 DNA is all that survives: 42 bases in frame from base 1. From V the trimming removes 4 bases and from J it removes 5 bases, while the gene matches leave 8 bases of the junction unaccounted for. cDNA was synthesized by template-switch 5'RACE using a primer carrying a 10-nucleotide random unique molecular identifier by which each TCR transcript was tagged. Over 190 million TCR-beta sequences, covering 15-18 subjects, were produced in each sequencing run. The RNeasy kit was used for extraction of total RNA. TCR-beta VDJ regions were amplified with primers for the TCR constant region and the 5'RACE anchor, using the KAPA Real-time Library Amplification kit. A first PCR added sample indexes and Illumina adaptors, after which a second PCR increased the library yield. After Ampure bead purification, the TCR product of roughly 650 bp was size-selected on a 2% E-gel SizeSelection system. Before pooling, libraries had their quality checked on a Bioanalyzer, their concentration measured with Qubit, and their quantity determined with the Kapa Library Quantification kit. An Illumina HiSeq 2500 was used to sequence the libraries paired-end at 2 x 150 bp. To increase sequence diversity, roughly 24-32% phiX was spiked into each library pool. The authors' analysis ran thus. The quality-filtered reads were processed with the UMI-based MiGEC pipeline, whose error correction step removed more than 90% of the raw TCR sequences. IMGT germline references were used for aligning VDJ genes, and each clonotype was defined as a unique CDR3 amino acid sequence together with its V-J genes. Clonal expansion, Shannon diversity, and CDR3 relatedness (CalcPairwiseDistances, ClusterSamples) were evaluated with VDJtools, and phylogenetic trees were built with CLCbio workbench. A clone was classed as expanded if it had 8 or more unique UMIs, a cutoff based on coefficient-of-variation modelling across technical triplicates. TCRdb trimmed public reads at Q25 via fastp, called clones via MiXCR and kept in-frame beta chains. Duplicate CDR3 protein sequences are folded into a single record with the most common DNA and genes. The authors' filters were not applied to this entry. This sample gives roughly 57,000 distinct CDR3 sequences in total; more than 20% of them show up just once. The ten largest clones represent around 4.5% of the sample.

The sample holds many counts of this clonotype. It lacks a known antigen. Per-base quality was not reported, and no clone a single base away is much larger than it. This specimen's time point label, interpreted: technical triplicate 2. Unsorted PBMC libraries were generated from 2 million PBMCs stored in RNAlater at -80 °C until RNA extraction. Peripheral blood was subjected to Ficoll-Hypaque density gradient centrifugation to isolate PBMCs, which were then cryopreserved in liquid nitrogen. Sequencing was performed on PBMCs. The origin of this receptor is a man between 60 and 75 years old with HTLV-1-associated myelopathy (HAM/TSP). The V and J segments used are TRBV9 and TRBJ2-5; 7 bases in the junction line up with TRBD2. This receptor carries the CDR3 CASSPGQGGETQYF. The DNA reads as follows: TGTGCCAGCAGCCCGGGTCAGGGAGGGGAGACCCAGTACTTC.